These 23 T cell receptor beta chains originate from one sample sequenced in a study of human T cells and chemical hapten exposure. TCRdb re-analysed the RACE reads in MiXCR, keeping a single row per CDR3 protein. Here the sample spans 180,000 or so distinct CDR3 sequences, roughly 14% being singletons. Time point described: patch test 1, 2 weeks after DPC sensitization. The sample's treatment: therapeutic diphenylcyclopropenone sensitization with weekly scalp DPC. Here the sequenced sample was whole blood, taken in connection with sensitization to the hapten diphenylcyclopropenone (DPC). These receptors were collected from a woman in her twenties or thirties with alopecia areata. Some clones in this sample may be carry-over from other donors' samples.

This clonotype has just a few counts. The V and J genes are TRBV10-2 and TRBJ2-2; possible D gene TRBD1, 5 bases. The CDR3 length is 13 residues. The V gene lost 6 bases and the J gene lost 4 bases, with 9 bases spanning the gap. Germline lookup yields CDR1 WSHSY and CDR2 SAAADI. The CDR3, as DNA: TGCGCCAGCAGATCGACAGTCACCGGGGAGCTGTTTTTT. Translation: CASRSTVTGELFF.

CDR3 sequence: CASSGNQETQYF. The DNA of the CDR3 is TGTGCCAGCAGCGGAAATCAAGAGACCCAGTACTTC. This rearrangement joins TRBV11-3 to TRBJ2-5; D is uncertain. The CDR3 covers 12 residues. Trimming took 5 bases from V and 2 from J, leaving 6 bases between them. Germline-derived CDR1 and CDR2 are SGHNT and YENEEA.

V and J are TRBV2 and TRBJ2-7; TRBD1 agrees at 8 bases. The V gene end was trimmed by 6 bases and the J gene end by 7 bases; junction bases not matched to a gene: 17. This CDR3 comprises 16 residues. CDR1 is SNHLY and CDR2 is FYNNEI in the germline V gene. The CDR3 loop is CASSATSNRGTGEQYF. In DNA, the CDR3 is TGTGCCAGCAGCGCCACCTCTAACAGGGGGACGGGTGAGCAGTACTTC. Drawing the rest from reference TRBV2 and TRBJ2-7, the complete variable domain is EPEVTQTPSHQVTQMGQEVILRCVPISNHLYFYWYRQILGQKVEFLVSFYNNEISEKSEIFDDQFSVERPDGSNFTLKIRSTKLEDSAMYFCASSATSNRGTGEQYFGPGTRLTVT.

This clonotype has just a few counts. The rearrangement joins TRBV30 to TRBJ1-2; weak D call: TRBD1 (5 bases). The CDR3 runs to 14 residues. Germline V lookup: CDR1 GTSNPN, CDR2 SVGIG (reference sequence). The V and J ends lost 3 bases and 1 base respectively, with 12 bases between them. The CDR3 nucleotides read TGTGCCTGGAGGTCCCCAGGGAATAACTATGGCTACACCTTC. Its protein product is CAWRSPGNNYGYTF.

There are a few counts of this clonotype. The genes are TRBV11-2 and TRBJ1-2; TRBD1 matches 8 bases. This CDR3 comprises 13 residues. V lost 3 bases, J lost 8 bases, and 5 bases stayed unmatched. The germline V gene has CDR1 SGHAT and CDR2 FQNNGV. The CDR3 reads CASSLAGGEGYTF. The CDR3 DNA reads TGTGCCAGCAGCTTGGCAGGGGGCGAGGGCTACACCTTC.

This chain connects TRBV3-1 to TRBJ1-1, with 7 bases that match TRBD1. Germline loops: CDR1 LGHDT, CDR2 YNNKEL (reference sequence). This CDR3 spans 12 amino acids. V dropped 1 base and J dropped 11; count of bases not matched to a gene: 4. The CDR3 region is CASSQGPGGAFF. For the CDR3, the DNA is TGTGCCAGCAGCCAAGGCCCAGGGGGGGCTTTCTTT.

The chain uses TRBV28 and TRBJ2-3; the D call may be TRBD1 or TRBD2 (7 bases each). V was cut by 5 bases and J by 4 bases, with 19 bases left in between. CDR1 and CDR2 (germline): MDHEN, SYDVKM. The CDR3 consists of 16 residues. This chain's CDR3 is CASSPQGEGQADTQYF. The CDR3 DNA sequence: TGTGCCAGCAGTCCTCAGGGGGAGGGCCAAGCAGATACGCAGTATTTT.

V gene TRBV11-2 combines with J gene TRBJ1-4; 9 bases match TRBD1. CDR1 SGHAT and CDR2 FQNNGV come from the germline V gene. This CDR3 is 13 amino acids long. The trim removed 5 bases at V and 8 bases at J, leaving 3 bases unmatched. The CDR3 bases are TGTGCCAGCAGCCCAGGACAGGGGGAAAAACTGTTTTTT. As protein: CASSPGQGEKLFF.

Many counts were recorded for this clonotype. This chain connects TRBV5-1 to TRBJ1-4; D not resolved. Germline V gene sequence: CDR1 SGHRS, CDR2 YFSETQ. The CDR3 consists of 15 residues. Trimming stripped 4 bases from V and 4 bases from J, with 14 bases between. CDR3 nucleotide sequence: TGCGCCAGCAGCCTAGGCACATCGGGTAATGAAAAACTGTTTTTT. Protein: CASSLGTSGNEKLFF.

This clonotype turned up a few times. The chain couples TRBV3-1 to TRBJ2-2; TRBD1 is a possible D gene (5 bases). The CDR3 has 18 amino acids. From germline, CDR1 is LGHDT and CDR2 YNNKEL (reference sequence). Trimming shortened V by 6 bases and J by 4 bases, and 24 bases separated the two germline ends. The CDR3 sequence is CASSRQRTSPVATGELFF. The CDR3 DNA sequence: TGTGCCAGCAGTCGACAGAGGACCTCCCCAGTCGCCACCGGGGAGCTGTTTTTT.

This clonotype showed up just a few times. This chain joins TRBV2 and TRBJ2-5; D gene uncertain. Per the germline V gene, CDR1 is SNHLY and CDR2 is FYNNEI. Trimming removed 2 bases from V and 5 bases from J, with 3 bases in between. The CDR3 extends over 11 amino acids. This CDR3 is CASSETETQYF. The CDR3 bases are TGTGCCAGCAGTGAAACGGAGACCCAGTACTTC.

This clonotype occurred many times. The chain carries TRBV6-2 or TRBV6-3 and TRBJ2-1; 10 bases line up with TRBD2. The germline V gene has CDR1 MNHEY and CDR2 SVGEGT. The CDR3 length is 14 residues. V lost 3 bases and J lost 9; bases outside the gene matches: 5. The DNA of the CDR3 is TGTGCCAGCAGTTATTTCCTAGCGGGAGCTGAGCAGTTCTTC. Translated, it gives CASSYFLAGAEQFF.

This clonotype has more than one count but fewer than ten. The rearrangement links TRBV2 to TRBJ1-3; no definite D call. Trimming took 5 bases from V and 0 from J, leaving 11 bases between them. CDR3 length equals 15 residues. Germline V lookup: CDR1 SNHLY, CDR2 FYNNEI. The chain's CDR3 is CASSSRGFSGNTIYF. DNA for the CDR3: TGTGCCAGCAGTAGTCGGGGTTTCTCTGGAAACACCATATATTTT.

The table lists this clonotype with many counts. V usage is TRBV7-9 and J usage is TRBJ1-5; D gene uncertain. The germline V gene has CDR1 SEHNR and CDR2 FQNEAQ (reference sequence). The V and J ends lost 5 bases and 4 bases respectively, with 9 bases between them. The CDR3 sequence is 13 residues long. This chain's CDR3 is CASSPDWNQPQHF. DNA of the CDR3: TGTGCCAGCAGCCCTGACTGGAATCAGCCCCAGCATTTT.

V gene TRBV18 combines with J gene TRBJ1-1; TRBD1 aligns across 8 bases. Germline loops: CDR1 KGHSH, CDR2 LQKENI. CDR3 length equals 14 residues. The V segment lost 4 bases and the J segment 3 bases; nucleotides outside the gene matches: 4. The CDR3 coding sequence is TGTGCCAGCTCACGCGACAGGGGCGACACTGAAGCTTTCTTT. Translated, it gives CASSRDRGDTEAFF.

The chain uses TRBV12-3 or TRBV12-4 and TRBJ1-2; TRBD1 aligns across 8 bases. This CDR3 contains 13 residues. The V and J ends lost 5 bases and 5 bases, in that order; junction bases with no gene match: 4. The CDR3 region is CASSITGGYGYTF. The DNA of the CDR3 is TGTGCCAGCAGTATAACAGGGGGTTATGGCTACACCTTC.

In its sample, this clonotype was seen a few times. This chain links TRBV9 with TRBJ2-2; 7 bases map to TRBD1. The length of the CDR3 is 17 residues. V shed 0 bases and J 5 bases; nucleotides not matched to a gene: 10. The germline V gene encodes CDR1 SGDLS and CDR2 YYNGEE. In nucleotides, the CDR3 is TGTGCCAGCAGCGTAGGCTTGACAGGGTTGAAGACCGGGGAGCTGTTTTTT. Translated: CASSVGLTGLKTGELFF.

The rearrangement links TRBV29-1 to TRBJ1-2, with D unclear. Per the germline V gene, CDR1 is SQVTM and CDR2 is ANQGSEA. The CDR3 consists of 12 residues. The chain's CDR3 is CTTAGSPYGYTF. CDR3 nucleotides: TGCACCACTGCGGGCAGCCCCTATGGCTACACCTTC. The full variable domain, rest sourced from reference TRBV29-1 and TRBJ1-2, is SAVISQKPSRDICQRGTSLTIQCQVDSQVTMMFWYRQQPGQSLTLIATANQGSEATYESGFVIDKFPISRPNLTFSTLTVSNMSPEDSSIYLCTTAGSPYGYTFGSGTRLTVV.

As DNA, the CDR3 is TGCGCCAGCAGCCAAGATTGGGGAGGCAATCAGCCCCAGCATTTT. Translated: CASSQDWGGNQPQHF. The genes are TRBV4-3 and TRBJ1-5; no firm D call. CDR1 is LGHNA and CDR2 is YSLEER in the germline V gene. This CDR3 contains 15 residues. V gave up 0 bases and J gave up 2 bases, with 8 bases separating them.

The chain uses TRBV7-2 and TRBJ1-4; TRBD1 matches at 8 bases. J gave up 7 bases and V 6 bases, and 7 bases lay outside the gene matches. The V gene's germline CDR1 is SGHTA and CDR2 FQGNSA. There are 14 residues in the CDR3. CDR3: CASSQGQVGEKLFF. DNA of the CDR3: TGTGCCAGCAGTCAGGGACAGGTCGGTGAAAAACTGTTTTTT. The variable domain in full, completed from reference TRBV7-2 and TRBJ1-4, reads GAGVSQSPSNKVTEKGKDVELRCDPISGHTALYWYRQSLGQGLEFLIYFQGNSAPDKSGLPSDRFSAERTGGSVSTLTIQRTQQEDSAVYLCASSQGQVGEKLFFGSGTQLSVL.

There are a few counts of this clonotype. Here the CDR3 reads CASSWGAWNSPLHF. The CDR3 nucleotides read TGTGCCAGCAGTTGGGGGGCTTGGAATTCACCCCTCCACTTT. V usage is TRBV12-3 or TRBV12-4 and J usage is TRBJ1-6; maybe TRBD1 (6 bases). Trimming took off 4 bases at V and 7 bases at J, with 11 bases between the two ends. This CDR3 is built from 14 residues.

V usage is TRBV6-2 or TRBV6-3 and J usage is TRBJ2-1, with a weak D call TRBD2 (5 bases). V was pared by 6 bases and J by 8 bases, with 20 bases between. CDR1 and CDR2 from the germline V gene are MNHEY and SVGEGT. The CDR3 is 15 amino acids. CDR3 sequence reads: CASRMGWPRGDEQFF. Written as DNA, the CDR3 is TGTGCCAGCAGAATGGGGTGGCCCCGGGGTGATGAGCAGTTCTTC.

In this sample, this clonotype turned up a few times. This rearrangement joins TRBV6-1 to TRBJ2-7; D gene ambiguous. The CDR3 is 13 amino acids. V dropped 7 bases and J dropped 2 bases, with 12 bases sitting between them. Per the germline V gene, CDR1 is MNHNS and CDR2 is SASEGT. CDR3 coding DNA: TGTGCCAGCACTCTGGGGTGGGCCTACGAGCAGTACTTC. It codes for CASTLGWAYEQYF.